This T cell receptor (beta chain) was sequenced during a study of shared clonotypes between healthy human individuals. Turning to the study itself: The donor pool was made up of two women and a few men aged 18 to 49.

Notes on the study in general: Sequencing depth was a factor that was expected to affect clonotype sharing among donors.

Splitting the CD4+ cells yielded a CD45RA+ naive subset and a CD45RA-negative memory subset. For every subset, genomic DNA was evenly distributed across several immunoSEQ plates. Here immunoSEQ multiplex PCR was the method, and the copy in TCRdb shows in-frame clones only, minus some. The table has a few million clones, approximately 94% seen once. With respect to this clone: Antigen unknown.

The receptor was derived from a man younger than 30 in good health. Source material: naive CD4+ T cells sorted from blood. Subset described: CD45RA+ positively selected.

CDR3 in amino acids: CASIGHPNEKLFF. CDR3 nucleotides: TGTGCCAGCATCGGACACCCTAATGAAAAACTGTTTTTT. The chain links TRBV28 to TRBJ1-4; D may be TRBD1 (5 bases). There are 13 residues in the CDR3. Between the trimmed V and J ends, which lost 7 bases and 3 bases, there was a span of 9 bases. Germline assignment: CDR1 MDHEN and CDR2 SYDVKM.